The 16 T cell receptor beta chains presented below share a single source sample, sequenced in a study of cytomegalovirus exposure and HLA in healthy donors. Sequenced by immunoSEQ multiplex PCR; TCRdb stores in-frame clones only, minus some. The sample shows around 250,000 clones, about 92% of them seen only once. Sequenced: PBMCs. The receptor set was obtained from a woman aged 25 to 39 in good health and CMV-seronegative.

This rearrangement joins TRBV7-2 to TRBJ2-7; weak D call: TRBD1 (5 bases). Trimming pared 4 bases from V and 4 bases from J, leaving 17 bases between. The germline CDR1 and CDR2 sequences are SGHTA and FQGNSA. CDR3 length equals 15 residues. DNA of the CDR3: TGTGCCAGCAGCTATACAGGTCCTTCGGGTTACGAGCAGTACTTC. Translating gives CASSYTGPSGYEQYF.

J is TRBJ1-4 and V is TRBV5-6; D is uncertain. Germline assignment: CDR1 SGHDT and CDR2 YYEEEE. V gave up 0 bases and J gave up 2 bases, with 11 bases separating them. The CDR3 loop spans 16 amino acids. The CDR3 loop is CASSLAQADTNEKLFF. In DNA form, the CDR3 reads TGTGCCAGCAGCTTGGCCCAGGCGGATACTAATGAAAAACTGTTTTTT.

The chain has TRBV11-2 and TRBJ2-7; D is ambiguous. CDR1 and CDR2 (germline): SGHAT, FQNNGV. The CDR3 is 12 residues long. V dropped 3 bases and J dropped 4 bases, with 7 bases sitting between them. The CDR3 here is CASSFAEYEQYF. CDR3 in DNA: TGTGCCAGCAGCTTTGCGGAGTACGAGCAGTACTTC.

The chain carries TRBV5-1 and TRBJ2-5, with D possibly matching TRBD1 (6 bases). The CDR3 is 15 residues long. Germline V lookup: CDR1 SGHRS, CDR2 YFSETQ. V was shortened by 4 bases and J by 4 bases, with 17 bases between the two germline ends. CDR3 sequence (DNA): TGCGCCAGCAGCCCCCGGGGTGGGGGCACAGAGACCCAGTACTTC. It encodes CASSPRGGGTETQYF. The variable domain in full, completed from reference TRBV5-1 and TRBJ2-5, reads KAGVTQTPRYLIKTRGQQVTLSCSPISGHRSVSWYQQTPGQGLQFLFEYFSETQRNKGNFPGRFSGRQFSNSRSEMNVSTLELGDSALYLCASSPRGGGTETQYFGPGTRLLVL.

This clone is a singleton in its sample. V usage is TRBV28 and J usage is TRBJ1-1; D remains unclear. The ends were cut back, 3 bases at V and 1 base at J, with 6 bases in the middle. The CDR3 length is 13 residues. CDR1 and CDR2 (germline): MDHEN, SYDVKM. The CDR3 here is CASSFRTNTEAFF. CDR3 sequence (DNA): TGTGCCAGCAGTTTTCGGACGAACACTGAAGCTTTCTTT. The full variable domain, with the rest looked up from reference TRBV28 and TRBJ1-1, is DVKVTQSSRYLVKRTGEKVFLECVQDMDHENMFWYRQDPGLGLRLIYFSYDVKMKEKGDIPEGYSVSREKKERFSLILESASTNQTSMYLCASSFRTNTEAFFGQGTRLTVV.

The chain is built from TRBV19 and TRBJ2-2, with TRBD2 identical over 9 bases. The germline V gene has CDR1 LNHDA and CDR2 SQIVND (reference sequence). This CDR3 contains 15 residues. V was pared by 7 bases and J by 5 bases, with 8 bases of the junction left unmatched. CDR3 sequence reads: CASTLSAGGTGELFF. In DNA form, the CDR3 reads TGTGCCAGTACCCTAAGTGCGGGGGGGACCGGGGAGCTGTTTTTT.

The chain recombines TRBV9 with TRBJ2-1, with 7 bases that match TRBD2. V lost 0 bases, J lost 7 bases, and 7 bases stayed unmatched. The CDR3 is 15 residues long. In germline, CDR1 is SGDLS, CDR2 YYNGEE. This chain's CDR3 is CASSVGDGRRNEQFF. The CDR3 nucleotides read TGTGCCAGCAGCGTAGGAGACGGGAGGCGGAATGAGCAGTTCTTC.

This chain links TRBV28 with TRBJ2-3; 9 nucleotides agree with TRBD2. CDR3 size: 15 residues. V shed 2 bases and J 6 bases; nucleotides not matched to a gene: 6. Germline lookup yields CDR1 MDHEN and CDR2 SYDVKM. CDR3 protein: CASSLRAGGRDTQYF. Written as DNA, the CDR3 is TGTGCCAGCAGTTTAAGAGCGGGAGGAAGGGATACGCAGTATTTT.

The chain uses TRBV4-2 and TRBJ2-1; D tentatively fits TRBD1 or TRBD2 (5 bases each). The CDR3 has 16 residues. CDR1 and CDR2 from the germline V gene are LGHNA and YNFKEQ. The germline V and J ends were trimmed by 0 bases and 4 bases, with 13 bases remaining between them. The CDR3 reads CASSQDLGDQYNEQFF. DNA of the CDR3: TGTGCCAGCAGCCAAGATTTAGGGGACCAGTACAATGAGCAGTTCTTC.

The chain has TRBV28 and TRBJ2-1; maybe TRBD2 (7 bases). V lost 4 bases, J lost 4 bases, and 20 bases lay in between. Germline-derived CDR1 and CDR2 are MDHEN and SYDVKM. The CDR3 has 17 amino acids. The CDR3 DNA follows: TGTGCCAGCAGTTCACACATCTCGGGGGGCCCATACAATGAGCAGTTCTTC. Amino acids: CASSSHISGGPYNEQFF.

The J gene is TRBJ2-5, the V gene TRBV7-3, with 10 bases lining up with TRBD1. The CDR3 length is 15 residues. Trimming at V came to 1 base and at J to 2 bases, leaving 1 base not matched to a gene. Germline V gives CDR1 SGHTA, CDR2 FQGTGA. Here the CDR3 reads CASSLMGQGQETQYF. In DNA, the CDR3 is TGTGCCAGCAGCTTAATGGGACAGGGGCAAGAGACCCAGTACTTC.

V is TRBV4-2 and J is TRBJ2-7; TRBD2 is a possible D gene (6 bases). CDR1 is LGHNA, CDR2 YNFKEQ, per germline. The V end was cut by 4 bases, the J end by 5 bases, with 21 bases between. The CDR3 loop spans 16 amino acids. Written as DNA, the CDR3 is TGTGCCAGCAGCCTACGTTCCGGGACTCCCGTTGACGAGCAGTACTTC. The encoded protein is CASSLRSGTPVDEQYF.

The CDR3 sequence is CSVEGGRGPYGYTF. Here the CDR3 DNA reads TGCAGCGTTGAAGGGGGTAGGGGACCTTATGGCTACACCTTC. This chain uses TRBV29-1 with TRBJ1-2; possible D gene TRBD1, 5 bases. The germline V and J ends were trimmed by 1 base and 5 bases, with 14 bases remaining between them. Germline V lookup: CDR1 SQVTM, CDR2 ANQGSEA. The CDR3 loop spans 14 amino acids.

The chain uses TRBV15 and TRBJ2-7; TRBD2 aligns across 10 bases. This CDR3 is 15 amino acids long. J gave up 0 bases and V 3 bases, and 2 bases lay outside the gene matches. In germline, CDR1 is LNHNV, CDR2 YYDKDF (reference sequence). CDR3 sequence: CATSSGLADSYEQYF. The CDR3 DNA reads TGTGCCACCAGCAGCGGACTAGCGGACTCCTACGAGCAGTACTTC. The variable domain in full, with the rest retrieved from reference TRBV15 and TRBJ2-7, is DAMVIQNPRYQVTQFGKPVTLSCSQTLNHNVMYWYQQKSSQAPKLLFHYYDKDFNNEADTPDNFQSRRPNTSFCFLDIRSPGLGDTAMYLCATSSGLADSYEQYFGPGTRLTVT.

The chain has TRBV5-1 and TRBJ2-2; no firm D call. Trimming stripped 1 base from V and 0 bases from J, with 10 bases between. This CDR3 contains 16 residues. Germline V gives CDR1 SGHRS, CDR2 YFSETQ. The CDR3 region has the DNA TGCGCCAGCAGCTTGAGACGGATTACGAACACCGGGGAGCTGTTTTTT. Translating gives CASSLRRITNTGELFF.

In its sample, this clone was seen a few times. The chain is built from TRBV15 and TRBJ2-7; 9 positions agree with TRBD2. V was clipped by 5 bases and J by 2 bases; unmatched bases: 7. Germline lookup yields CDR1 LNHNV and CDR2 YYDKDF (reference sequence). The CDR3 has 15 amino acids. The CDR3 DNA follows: TGTGCCACCAGCCGGGAGACTAGCGGAGCCTACGAGCAGTACTTC. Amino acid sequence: CATSRETSGAYEQYF.